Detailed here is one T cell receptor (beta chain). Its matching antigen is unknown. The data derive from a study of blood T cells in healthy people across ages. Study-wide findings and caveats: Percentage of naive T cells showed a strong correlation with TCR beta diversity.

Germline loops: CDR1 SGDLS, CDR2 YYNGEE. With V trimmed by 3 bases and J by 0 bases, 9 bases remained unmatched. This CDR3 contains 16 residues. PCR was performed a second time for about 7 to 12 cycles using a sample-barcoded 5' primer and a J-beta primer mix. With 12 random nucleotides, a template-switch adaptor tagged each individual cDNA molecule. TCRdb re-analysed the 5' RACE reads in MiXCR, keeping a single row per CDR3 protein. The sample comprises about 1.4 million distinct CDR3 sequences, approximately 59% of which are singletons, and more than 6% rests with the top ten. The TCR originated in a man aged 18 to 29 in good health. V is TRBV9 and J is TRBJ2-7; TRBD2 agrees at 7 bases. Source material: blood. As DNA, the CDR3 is TGTGCCAGCAGCGGATCCGGGACTACCATCTCCTACGAGCAGTACTTC. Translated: CASSGSGTTISYEQYF. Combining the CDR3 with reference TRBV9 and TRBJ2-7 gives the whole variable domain DSGVTQTPKHLITATGQRVTLRCSPRSGDLSVYWYQQSLDQGLQFLIQYYNGEERAKGNILERFSAQQFPDLHSELNLSSLELGDSALYFCASSGSGTTISYEQYFGPGTRLTVT.